The 4 T cell receptor beta chains in this list originate from one sample, sequenced in a study of graft-versus-host responses after intestinal transplantation. Libraries were prepared by immunoSEQ multiplex PCR; TCRdb keeps only in-frame clonotypes and omits some of them. The sample lists just under 85,000 clones, roughly 90% occurring once. The antigens these receptors bind are not known. The sample consisted of unstimulated CD8+ T cells sorted from spleen or lymph node cells, taken before transplant. Receptors were obtained from a human donor who was the organ donor for an intestinal transplant.

The table lists this clone with a few counts. The rearrangement uses TRBV12-5 and TRBJ2-7; D ambiguous. Trimming pared 6 bases from V and 4 bases from J, leaving 13 bases between. This CDR3 spans 13 amino acids. Germline-derived CDR1 and CDR2 are LGHNT and FRNRAP. In DNA, the CDR3 is TGTGCTAGTGGCCCATCGAACACTTACGAGCAGTACTTC. It specifies CASGPSNTYEQYF.

This sequence joins TRBV5-6 and TRBJ2-7; D assignment may be TRBD1 or TRBD2 (5 bases each). CDR1 is SGHDT, CDR2 YYEEEE, per germline. Trimming stripped 0 bases from V and 2 bases from J, with 9 bases between. This CDR3 contains 14 residues. The CDR3 bases are TGTGCCAGCAGCTTGGCCGGGGCACCCTACGAGCAGTACTTC. Translated: CASSLAGAPYEQYF.

The CDR3 DNA reads as TGTGCCAGCAGTGAAGTGGGGACAGGGTACAATGAGCAGTTCTTC. Protein sequence: CASSEVGTGYNEQFF. This rearrangement joins TRBV2 to TRBJ2-1, with TRBD1 matching over 9 bases. V shed 1 base, J shed 4 bases, and the junction held 2 bases outside the gene matches. Germline assignment: CDR1 SNHLY and CDR2 FYNNEI. The CDR3 has 15 amino acids. Combining the CDR3 with reference TRBV2 and TRBJ2-1 gives the whole variable domain EPEVTQTPSHQVTQMGQEVILRCVPISNHLYFYWYRQILGQKVEFLVSFYNNEISEKSEIFDDQFSVERPDGSNFTLKIRSTKLEDSAMYFCASSEVGTGYNEQFFGPGTRLTVL.

V and J are TRBV7-3 and TRBJ2-1; D remains unclear. The germline V gene has CDR1 SGHTA and CDR2 FQGTGA. This CDR3 is 16 amino acids long. Deletions cut 3 bases from V and 6 bases from J, with 18 bases between. CDR3 coding DNA: TGTGCCAGCAGCTTCCTCCTTGACGGTCCTGCCAATGAGCAGTTCTTC. This encodes CASSFLLDGPANEQFF.